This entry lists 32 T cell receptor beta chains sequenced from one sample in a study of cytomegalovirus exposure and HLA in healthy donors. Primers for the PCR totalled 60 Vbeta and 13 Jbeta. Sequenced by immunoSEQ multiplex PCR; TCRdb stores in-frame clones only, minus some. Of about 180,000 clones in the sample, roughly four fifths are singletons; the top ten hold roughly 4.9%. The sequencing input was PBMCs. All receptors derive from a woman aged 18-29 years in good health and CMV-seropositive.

CDR3 nucleotide sequence: TGTGCCAGCAGCTTAGGTTCTAGTAGAGATACGCAGTATTTT. Its protein is CASSLGSSRDTQYF. J is TRBJ2-3 and V is TRBV7-2; no clear D. Germline V gene sequence: CDR1 SGHTA, CDR2 FQGNSA. V lost 1 base, J lost 5 bases, and 10 bases lay in between. The CDR3 contains 14 residues.

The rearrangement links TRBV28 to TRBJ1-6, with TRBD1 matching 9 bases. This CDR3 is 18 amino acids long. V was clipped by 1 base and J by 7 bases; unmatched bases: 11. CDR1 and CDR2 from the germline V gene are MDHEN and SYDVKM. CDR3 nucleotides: TGTGCCAGCAGTTTATATAGGGTAGGACAGGGGAGGAATTCACCCCTCCACTTT. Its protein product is CASSLYRVGQGRNSPLHF.

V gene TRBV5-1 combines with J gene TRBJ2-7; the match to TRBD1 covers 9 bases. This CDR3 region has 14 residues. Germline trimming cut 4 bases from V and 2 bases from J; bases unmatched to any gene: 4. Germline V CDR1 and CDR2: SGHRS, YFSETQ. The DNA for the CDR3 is TGCGCCAGCAGCCTGACAGGGGGGACCTACGAGCAGTACTTC. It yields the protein CASSLTGGTYEQYF.

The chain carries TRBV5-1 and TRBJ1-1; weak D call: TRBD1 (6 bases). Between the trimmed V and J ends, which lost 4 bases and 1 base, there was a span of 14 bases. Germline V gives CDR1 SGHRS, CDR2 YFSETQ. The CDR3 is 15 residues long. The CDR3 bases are TGCGCCAGCAGCGCACGGGGACAAGCGAACACTGAAGCTTTCTTT. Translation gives CASSARGQANTEAFF.

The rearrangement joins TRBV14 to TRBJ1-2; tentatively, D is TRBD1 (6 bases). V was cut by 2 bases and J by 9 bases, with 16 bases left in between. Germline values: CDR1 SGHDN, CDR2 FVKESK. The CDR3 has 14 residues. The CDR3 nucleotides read TGTGCCAGCAGCCAATTATCGGGCCAGGGGAGCTACACCTTC. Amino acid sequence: CASSQLSGQGSYTF. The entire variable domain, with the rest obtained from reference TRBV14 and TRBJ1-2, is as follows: EAGVTQFPSHSVIEKGQTVTLRCDPISGHDNLYWYRRVMGKEIKFLLHFVKESKQDESGMPNNRFLAERTGGTYSTLKVQPAELEDSGVYFCASSQLSGQGSYTFGSGTRLTVV.

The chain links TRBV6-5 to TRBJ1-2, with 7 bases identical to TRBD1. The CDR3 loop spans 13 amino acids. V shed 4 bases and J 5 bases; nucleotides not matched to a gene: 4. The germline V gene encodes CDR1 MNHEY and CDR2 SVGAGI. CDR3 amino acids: CASSSDRAYGYTF. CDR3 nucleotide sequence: TGTGCCAGCAGTTCCGACAGGGCGTATGGCTACACCTTC.

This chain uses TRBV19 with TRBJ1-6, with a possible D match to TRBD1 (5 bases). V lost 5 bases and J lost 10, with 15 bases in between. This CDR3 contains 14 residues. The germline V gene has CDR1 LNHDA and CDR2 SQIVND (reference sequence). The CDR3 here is CASSFMDIGSPLHF. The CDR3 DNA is TGTGCCAGTAGTTTTATGGACATCGGCTCACCCCTCCACTTT.

The CDR3 DNA reads TGTGCCAGCAGCTTAGCGTCGCGACAGGGTCACGGCTACACCTTC. It translates to CASSLASRQGHGYTF. V usage is TRBV7-2 and J usage is TRBJ1-2, with 7 bases aligning to TRBD1. The germline V gene encodes CDR1 SGHTA and CDR2 FQGNSA. The V segment lost 0 bases and the J segment 8 bases; nucleotides outside the gene matches: 9. The CDR3 has 15 amino acids.

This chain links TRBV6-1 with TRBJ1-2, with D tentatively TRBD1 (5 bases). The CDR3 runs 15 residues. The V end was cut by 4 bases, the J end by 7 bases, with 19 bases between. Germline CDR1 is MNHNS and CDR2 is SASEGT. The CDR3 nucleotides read TGTGCCAGCAGTGTCAACCGGGACTCCACCTCTGGCTACACCTTC. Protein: CASSVNRDSTSGYTF.

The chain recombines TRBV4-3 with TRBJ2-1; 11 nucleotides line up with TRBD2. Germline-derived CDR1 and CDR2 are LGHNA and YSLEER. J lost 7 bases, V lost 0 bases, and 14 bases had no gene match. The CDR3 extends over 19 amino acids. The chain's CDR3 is CASSQDRLAGPHSRNEQFF. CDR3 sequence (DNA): TGCGCCAGCAGCCAAGATAGACTAGCGGGGCCACACTCGAGGAATGAGCAGTTCTTC.

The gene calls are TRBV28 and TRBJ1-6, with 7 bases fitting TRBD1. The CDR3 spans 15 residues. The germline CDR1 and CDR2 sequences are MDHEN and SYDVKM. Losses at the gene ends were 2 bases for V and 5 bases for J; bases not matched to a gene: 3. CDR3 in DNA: TGTGCCAGCAGTTTAGGGGACAGAAATAATTCACCCCTCCACTTT. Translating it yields CASSLGDRNNSPLHF.

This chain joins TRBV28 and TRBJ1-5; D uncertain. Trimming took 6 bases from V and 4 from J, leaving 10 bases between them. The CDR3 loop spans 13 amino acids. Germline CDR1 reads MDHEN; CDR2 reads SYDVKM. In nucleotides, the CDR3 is TGTGCCAGCAGGGCGGGCCAGAATCAGCCCCAGCATTTT. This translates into CASRAGQNQPQHF.

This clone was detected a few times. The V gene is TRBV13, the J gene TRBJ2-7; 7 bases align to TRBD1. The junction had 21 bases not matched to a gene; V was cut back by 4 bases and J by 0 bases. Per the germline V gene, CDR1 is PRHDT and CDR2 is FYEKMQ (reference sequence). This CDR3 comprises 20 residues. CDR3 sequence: CASSSDIENTGQASSYEQYF. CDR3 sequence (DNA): TGTGCCAGCAGCTCCGACATAGAGAACACCGGACAGGCGAGCTCCTACGAGCAGTACTTC.

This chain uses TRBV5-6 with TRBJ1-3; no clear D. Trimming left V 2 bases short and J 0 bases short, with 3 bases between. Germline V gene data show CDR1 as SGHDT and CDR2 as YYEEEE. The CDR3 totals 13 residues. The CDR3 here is CASSFISGNTIYF. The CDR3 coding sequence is TGTGCCAGCAGCTTCATCTCTGGAAACACCATATATTTT.

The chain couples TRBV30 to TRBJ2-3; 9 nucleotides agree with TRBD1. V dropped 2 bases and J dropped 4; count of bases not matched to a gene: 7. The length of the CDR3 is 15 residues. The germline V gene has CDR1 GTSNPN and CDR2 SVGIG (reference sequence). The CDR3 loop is CAWSKGGQGPDTQYF. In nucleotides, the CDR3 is TGTGCCTGGAGTAAAGGGGGACAGGGTCCAGATACGCAGTATTTT.

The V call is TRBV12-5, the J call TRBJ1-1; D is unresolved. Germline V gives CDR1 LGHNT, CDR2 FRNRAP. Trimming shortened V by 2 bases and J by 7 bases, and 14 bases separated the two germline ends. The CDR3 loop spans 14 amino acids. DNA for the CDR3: TGTGCTAGTGGTTTGTTCGGTGCGGGGAGTGAAGCTTTCTTT. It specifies CASGLFGAGSEAFF.

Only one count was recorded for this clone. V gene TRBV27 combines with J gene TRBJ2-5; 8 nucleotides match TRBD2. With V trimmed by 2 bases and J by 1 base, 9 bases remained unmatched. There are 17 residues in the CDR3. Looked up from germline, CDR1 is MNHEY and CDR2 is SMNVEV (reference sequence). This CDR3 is CASSLNARTSLQETQYF. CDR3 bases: TGTGCCAGCAGTTTAAATGCAAGGACTAGCCTCCAAGAGACCCAGTACTTC.

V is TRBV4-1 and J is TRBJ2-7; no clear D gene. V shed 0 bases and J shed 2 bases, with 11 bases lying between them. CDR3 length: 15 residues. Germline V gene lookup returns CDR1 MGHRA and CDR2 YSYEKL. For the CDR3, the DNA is TGCGCCAGCAGCCAAGATCCTGGCTTAACCTACGAGCAGTACTTC. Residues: CASSQDPGLTYEQYF.

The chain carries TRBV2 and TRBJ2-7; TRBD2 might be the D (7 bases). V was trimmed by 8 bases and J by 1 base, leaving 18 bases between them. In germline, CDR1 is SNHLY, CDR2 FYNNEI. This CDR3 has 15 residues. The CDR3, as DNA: TGTGCCAGCGGTCCGGGGCGGGGGCCATCCTACGAGCAGTACTTC. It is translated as CASGPGRGPSYEQYF.

CDR3 coding DNA: TGTGCCAGCAGTCCCCTCCCCGACAGGGTAGGCCTAGGCGAGCAGTACTTC. Residues: CASSPLPDRVGLGEQYF. The chain joins TRBV28 to TRBJ2-7, with 7 bases fitting TRBD1. V lost 5 bases and J lost 6; bases outside the gene matches: 19. CDR1 is MDHEN, CDR2 SYDVKM, per germline. The CDR3 length is 17 residues.

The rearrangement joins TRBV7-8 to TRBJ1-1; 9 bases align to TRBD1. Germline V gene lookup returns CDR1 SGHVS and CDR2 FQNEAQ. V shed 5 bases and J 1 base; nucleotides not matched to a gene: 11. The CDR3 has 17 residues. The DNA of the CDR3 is TGTGCCAGCAGCCCAAGGCCCGGGACAGGGACGAACACTGAAGCTTTCTTT. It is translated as CASSPRPGTGTNTEAFF.

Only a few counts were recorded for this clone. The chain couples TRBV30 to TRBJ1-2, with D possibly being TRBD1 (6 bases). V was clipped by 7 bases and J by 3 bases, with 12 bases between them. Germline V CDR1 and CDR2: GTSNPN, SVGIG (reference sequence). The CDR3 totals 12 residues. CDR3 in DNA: TGTGCCTCAGGACAGAGTGACTATGGCTACACCTTC. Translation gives CASGQSDYGYTF.

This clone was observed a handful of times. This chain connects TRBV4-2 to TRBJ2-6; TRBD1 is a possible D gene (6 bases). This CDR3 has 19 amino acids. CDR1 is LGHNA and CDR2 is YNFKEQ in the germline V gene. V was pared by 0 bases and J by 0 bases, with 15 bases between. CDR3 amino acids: CASSQDPRGTLSGANVLTF. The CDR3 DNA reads TGTGCCAGCAGCCAAGATCCCAGGGGTACCCTCTCTGGGGCCAACGTCCTGACTTTC.

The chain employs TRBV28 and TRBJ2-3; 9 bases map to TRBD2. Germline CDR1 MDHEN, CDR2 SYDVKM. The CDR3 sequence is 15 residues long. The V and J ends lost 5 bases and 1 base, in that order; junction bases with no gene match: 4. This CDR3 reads CASSPRTSGTDTQYF. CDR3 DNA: TGTGCCAGCAGTCCGCGGACTAGCGGCACAGATACGCAGTATTTT. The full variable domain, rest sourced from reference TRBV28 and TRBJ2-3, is DVKVTQSSRYLVKRTGEKVFLECVQDMDHENMFWYRQDPGLGLRLIYFSYDVKMKEKGDIPEGYSVSREKKERFSLILESASTNQTSMYLCASSPRTSGTDTQYFGPGTRLTVL.

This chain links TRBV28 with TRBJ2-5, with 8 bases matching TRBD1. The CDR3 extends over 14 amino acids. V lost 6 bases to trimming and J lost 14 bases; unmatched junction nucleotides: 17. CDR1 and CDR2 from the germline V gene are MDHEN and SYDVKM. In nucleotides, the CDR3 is TGTGCCAGCAGCCCCGGGACAGGACGCGAACCCAGTTACTTC. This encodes CASSPGTGREPSYF.

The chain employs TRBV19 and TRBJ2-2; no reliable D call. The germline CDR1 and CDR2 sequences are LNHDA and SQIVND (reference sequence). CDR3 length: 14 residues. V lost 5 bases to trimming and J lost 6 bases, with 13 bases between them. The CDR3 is CASSPLLGPGELFF. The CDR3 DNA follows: TGTGCCAGTAGTCCCCTCTTGGGCCCCGGGGAGCTGTTTTTT.

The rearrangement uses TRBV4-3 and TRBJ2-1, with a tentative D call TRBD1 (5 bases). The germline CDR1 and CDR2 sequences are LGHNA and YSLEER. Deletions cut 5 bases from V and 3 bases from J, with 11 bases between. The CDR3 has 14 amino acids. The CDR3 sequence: CASSKRQGYNEQFF. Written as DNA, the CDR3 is TGCGCCAGCAGCAAACGTCAGGGCTACAATGAGCAGTTCTTC.

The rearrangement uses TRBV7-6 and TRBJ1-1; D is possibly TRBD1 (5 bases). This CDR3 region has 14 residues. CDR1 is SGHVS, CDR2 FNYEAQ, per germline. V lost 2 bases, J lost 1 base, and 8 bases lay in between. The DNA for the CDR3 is TGTGCCAGCAGCTTAAGCAGGGCGAACACTGAAGCTTTCTTT. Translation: CASSLSRANTEAFF.

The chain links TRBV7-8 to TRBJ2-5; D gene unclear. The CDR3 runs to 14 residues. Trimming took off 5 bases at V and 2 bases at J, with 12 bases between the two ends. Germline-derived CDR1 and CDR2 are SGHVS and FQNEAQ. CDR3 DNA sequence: TGTGCCAGCAGCCCCGACGAGGATCAAGAGACCCAGTACTTC. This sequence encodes CASSPDEDQETQYF.

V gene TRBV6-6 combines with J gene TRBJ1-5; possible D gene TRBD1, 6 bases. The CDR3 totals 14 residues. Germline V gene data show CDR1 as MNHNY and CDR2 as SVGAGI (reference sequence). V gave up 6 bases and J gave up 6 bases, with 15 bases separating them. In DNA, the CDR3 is TGTGCCAGCAGATCACAGGGTCCCCGTCAGCCCCAGCATTTT. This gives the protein CASRSQGPRQPQHF.

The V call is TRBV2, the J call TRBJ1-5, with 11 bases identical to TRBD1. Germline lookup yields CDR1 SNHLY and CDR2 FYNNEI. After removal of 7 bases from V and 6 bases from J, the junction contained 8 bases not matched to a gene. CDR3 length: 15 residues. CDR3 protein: CASTFGQGAGQPQHF. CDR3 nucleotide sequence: TGTGCCAGCACCTTCGGACAGGGGGCGGGTCAGCCCCAGCATTTT.

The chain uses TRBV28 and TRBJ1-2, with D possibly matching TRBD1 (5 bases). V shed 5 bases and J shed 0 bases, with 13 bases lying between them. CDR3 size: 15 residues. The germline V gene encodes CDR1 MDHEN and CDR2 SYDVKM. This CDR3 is CASSPPTATNYGYTF. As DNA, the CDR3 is TGTGCCAGCAGTCCCCCGACAGCTACTAACTATGGCTACACCTTC.